This record covers a single T cell receptor (beta chain). Its target antigen remains unknown. No per-base quality is available; no much larger clone lies one base away. The data were obtained in a study of shared clonotypes between healthy human individuals (dated by TCRdb to 2018 to 2021). Study-wide context: A couple of women and a few men aged 18 to 49 years were included in the cohort. Each donor's leukapheresis produced roughly between about 0.85 and 10 billion PBMCs. Different laboratories and diverse techniques were used to prepare libraries and sequence TCR repertoires, to increase sequencing depth and limit assay-specific biases. The study deeply sequenced blood TCR repertoires of five healthy adults to estimate repertoire size and the extent of clonotype sharing between individuals. For each donor, three plates each were used for CD4 naive and CD4 memory, two plates were used for CD8 naive, and one plate was used for CD8 memory. The research as a whole found: Pairwise subsampling led to the expectation that sequencing depth would affect the degree of clonotype sharing among donors. Around 5% of naive CD4, 3.5% of naive CD8, about 2.4% of memory CD4, and roughly 0.4% of memory CD8 clonotypes were shared across four donors. Because the study included only a small number of donors, the genetic and exposure-history diversity represented was limited. Sampling was restricted to blood, and TCR repertoires in tissue are likely to differ from TCR repertoires in blood. Larger estimated clonotype richness was generally found for naive subsets than for memory subsets. Even with the large sequencing depth, rarefaction of the sorted-subset datasets indicated that sequencing was incomplete. Compared with non-shared clonotypes, the clonotypes found in all four sorted-subset donors had higher generation probabilities.

Using the deep immunoSEQ assay, multiplex PCR amplified TCR CDR3 regions from genomic DNA. Extracted genomic DNA from each cell subset was spread evenly across all wells of several immunoSEQ 96-well plates, with each plate serving as a replicate. For sorted subsets, each replicate PCR was loaded with 200 ng genomic DNA, equivalent to 30,000 or so T cell genomes. The purified libraries were quantified using a Qubit 3.0 fluorometer, sized with a Bioanalyzer 2100, and then quantified again using the KAPA Library Quantification kit. Each immunoSEQ 96-well plate was sequenced on its own single-read 150-cycle Illumina NextSeq 550 flow cell. Per the source publication's procedure: Because the immunoSEQ output included only junctional sequences and no quality scores, the filtering could not be the same as the filtering used for full-length reads. Sequences were annotated with PyIR, a Python wrapper for IgBLAST v1.9, and V/J genes and CDR3 were assigned using IMGT germline references. Reads were removed for weak V/J assignments (E-value above 1e-6), missing CDR3, stop codons, out-of-frame junctions, or ambiguous translated residues. A V3J clonotype was defined by an identical inferred V gene, J gene, and CDR3 amino acid sequence. The percentage overlap between two repertoires was calculated by dividing the number of shared unique clonotypes by the size of the smaller repertoire. Richness of each repertoire was evaluated using RTK rarefaction, the Chao1 estimator, and Recon v2.1 estimates of unobserved clonotypes. For all TCRbeta clonotypes obtained by the gDNA method from several donors, generation probabilities were computed with OLGA. The clones in this table, taken by TCRdb from immuneACCESS, are in-frame only. Not every clone is retained; where verified, under half of the shortfall comes from an unresolved V gene, and the cause of the rest is unknown. For V, J and clone size, that table is used; D and trimming come from the DNA. A total of some 2 million clones appear in this sample, less than 95% of them only once. The leading ten clones occupy approximately 1% of the sample.

CD8 naive samples were obtained by positive selection for CCR7 among CD45RO-negative cells, yielding a CD45RA+CCR7+ population from which TemRA cells were excluded. Donors were healthy HIV-negative adults with no recently reported acute infections or vaccinations. All donors were Caucasian adults living in Nashville, Tennessee, USA. After blood collection by leukapheresis, PBMCs were isolated using Ficoll-Histopaque density gradient centrifugation and then cryopreserved in the vapor phase of liquid nitrogen. Analytical flow cytometry was used to check the purity and quantity of every magnetically sorted T cell population. Each sorted fraction had its genomic DNA isolated and then quantified by UV absorbance on a Nanodrop 2000c. From the cysteine through the phenylalanine, the CDR3 covers 15 amino acids. The sequence is cut down to CDR3 DNA, 45 bases in frame from base 1. V and J are trimmed by 4 bases and 1 base, and the gene matches miss 4 bases of the junction. According to the germline V gene, CDR1 reads SGHRS and CDR2 reads YFSETQ.

This TCR derives from a man younger than 30 in good health. The specimen was naive CD8+ T cells sorted from blood. Read against the paper, the sample's cell subset or site label means: CD45RA+CCR7+. The receptor chain draws on TRBV5-1 and TRBJ2-2; 7 of the junction bases match TRBD1. The CDR3 region: CASSEGQLNTGELFF. The DNA sequence is as follows: TGCGCCAGCAGCGAGGGACAGTTGAACACCGGGGAGCTGTTTTTT.